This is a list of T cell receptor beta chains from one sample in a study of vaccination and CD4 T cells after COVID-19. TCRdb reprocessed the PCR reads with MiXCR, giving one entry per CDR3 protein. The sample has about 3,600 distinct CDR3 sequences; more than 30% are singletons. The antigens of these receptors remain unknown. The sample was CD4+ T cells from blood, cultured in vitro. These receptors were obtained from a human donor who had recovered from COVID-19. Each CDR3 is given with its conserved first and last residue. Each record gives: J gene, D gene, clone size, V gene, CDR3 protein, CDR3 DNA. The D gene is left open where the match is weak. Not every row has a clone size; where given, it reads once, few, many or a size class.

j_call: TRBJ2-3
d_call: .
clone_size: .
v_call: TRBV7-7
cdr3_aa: CASSFGNSVTDTQYF
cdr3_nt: TGTGCTAGCAGCTTCGGGAATAGCGTCACAGATACGCAGTATTTT

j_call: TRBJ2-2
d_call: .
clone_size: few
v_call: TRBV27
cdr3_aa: CASSLSPRGGIGELFF
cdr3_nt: TGTGCCAGCAGTTTATCGCCTCGGGGCGGGATCGGGGAGCTGTTTTTT

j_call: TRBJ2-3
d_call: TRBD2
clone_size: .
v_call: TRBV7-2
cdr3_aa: CASSQRGGSIPDTQYF
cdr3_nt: TGTGCCAGCAGCCAGAGGGGCGGGAGTATCCCAGATACGCAGTATTTT

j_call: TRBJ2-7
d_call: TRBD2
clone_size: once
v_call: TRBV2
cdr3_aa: CASKLASGSMSYEQYF
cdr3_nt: TGTGCCAGCAAGTTGGCTAGCGGGAGTATGTCCTACGAGCAGTACTTC

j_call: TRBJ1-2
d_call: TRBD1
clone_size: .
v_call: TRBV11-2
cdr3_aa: CASSLTGVYGYTF
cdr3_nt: TGTGCCAGCAGCTTAACAGGGGTTTATGGCTACACCTTC

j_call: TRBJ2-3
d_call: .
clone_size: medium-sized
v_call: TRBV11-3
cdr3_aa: CASSLSAGRSVTQYF
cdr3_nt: TGTGCCAGCAGCTTAAGTGCGGGGCGCTCCGTTACGCAGTATTTT

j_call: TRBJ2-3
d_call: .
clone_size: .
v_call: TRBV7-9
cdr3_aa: CASSLPVTDTQYF
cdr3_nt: TGTGCCAGCAGCTTACCAGTCACAGATACGCAGTATTTT

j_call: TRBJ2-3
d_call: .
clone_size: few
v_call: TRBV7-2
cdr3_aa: CASSFGGERTDTQYF
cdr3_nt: TGTGCCAGCAGCTTCGGAGGAGAGCGCACAGATACGCAGTATTTT

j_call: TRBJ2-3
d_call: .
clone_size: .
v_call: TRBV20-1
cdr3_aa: CSARRRDGTDTQYF
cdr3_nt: TGCAGTGCTAGAAGACGGGACGGCACAGATACGCAGTATTTT

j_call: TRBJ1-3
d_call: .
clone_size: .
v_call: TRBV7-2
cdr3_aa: CASSLASVSGNTIYF
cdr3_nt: TGTGCCAGCAGCTTAGCGTCGGTCTCTGGAAACACCATATATTTT

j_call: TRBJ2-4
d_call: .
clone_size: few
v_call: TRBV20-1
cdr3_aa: CSAAWGGNIQYF
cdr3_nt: TGCAGTGCCGCCTGGGGCGGAAACATTCAGTACTTC

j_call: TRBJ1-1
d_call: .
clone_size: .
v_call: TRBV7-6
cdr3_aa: CASSSYRALNTEAFF
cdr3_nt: TGTGCCAGCAGCTCCTACAGGGCTTTGAACACTGAAGCTTTCTTT

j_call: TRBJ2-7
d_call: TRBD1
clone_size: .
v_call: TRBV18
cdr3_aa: CASSPQDRGEQYF
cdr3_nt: TGTGCCAGCTCACCACAAGACAGGGGCGAGCAGTACTTC

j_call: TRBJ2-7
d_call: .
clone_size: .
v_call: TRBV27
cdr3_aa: CASSLRQSAYEQYF
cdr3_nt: TGTGCCAGCAGTTTACGACAGAGCGCCTACGAGCAGTACTTC

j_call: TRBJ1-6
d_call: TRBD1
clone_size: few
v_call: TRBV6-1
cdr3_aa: CGTQPAGTGKSDSPLHF
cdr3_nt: TGTGGCACCCAACCGGCCGGGACAGGGAAGTCGGATTCACCCCTCCACTTT